The 22 T cell receptor beta chains given below trace back to one sample, sequenced in a study of early T cells in non-severe SARS-CoV-2 infection (dated by TCRdb to the early 2020s). The library was prepared using 5' RACE. This sample was sequenced with a NextSeq 500. Clones were called with MiXCR by TCRdb after fastp trimmed the public reads at Q25, and only in-frame beta chains were retained. CDR3 protein sequences are deduplicated, and each keeps its most common genes and DNA. Across this sample there are 55,000 to 80,000 distinct CDR3 sequences, with roughly 12% seen only once. The ten largest clones add up to around 1.5% of the sample. The sample consisted of whole blood, taken at baseline. The receptors were gathered from an adult who was a healthcare worker with PCR-confirmed SARS-CoV-2 infection or an uninfected control (not recorded which).

Many counts were recorded for this clonotype. The junction and the germline gene differ at one end; a read error may be behind it. V is TRBV6-2 or TRBV6-3 and J is TRBJ1-6; unclear D gene. The CDR3 length is 16 residues. Germline-derived CDR1 and CDR2 are MNHEY and SVGEGT. The CDR3 sequence: CASRAGADTNNSPLHF. The CDR3 nucleotides are TGTGCCAGCCGCGCGGGTGCCGATACCAATAATTCACCCCTCCATTTT.

The V and J genes are TRBV2 and TRBJ2-1; unclear D gene. The CDR3 consists of 12 residues. V gave up 4 bases and J gave up 6 bases, with 7 bases separating them. Germline lookup yields CDR1 SNHLY and CDR2 FYNNEI. The CDR3 sequence: CASSAPGNEQFF. CDR3 in DNA: TGTGCCAGCAGTGCTCCCGGCAATGAGCAGTTCTTC.

This chain uses TRBV7-9 with TRBJ2-1; TRBD2 is a possible D gene (6 bases). The CDR3 consists of 18 residues. Trimming removed 2 bases from V and 1 base from J, with 18 bases in between. Germline V gene data show CDR1 as SEHNR and CDR2 as FQNEAQ (reference sequence). This CDR3 is CASSLPIVAGKSYNEQFF. CDR3 DNA sequence: TGTGCCAGCAGCTTACCCATTGTGGCGGGAAAATCCTACAATGAGCAGTTCTTC.

The J gene is TRBJ2-7, the V gene TRBV28; D not certain. The V gene lost 7 bases and the J gene lost 1 base, with 20 bases spanning the gap. Germline lookup yields CDR1 MDHEN and CDR2 SYDVKM. The CDR3 runs 16 residues. The CDR3 sequence: CASTPSERAFSYEQYF. CDR3 bases: TGTGCCAGCACCCCCTCGGAGAGAGCCTTTTCCTACGAGCAGTACTTC.

The V call is TRBV6-8, the J call TRBJ2-4; no clear D gene. Trimming took off 8 bases at V and 13 bases at J, with 6 bases between the two ends. The CDR3 contains 8 residues. Germline V gene data show CDR1 as MNHGY and CDR2 as SAAAGT. The CDR3 DNA is TGTGCCAGCTTTTTACAGTACTTC. Translated, it gives CASFLQYF.

This clonotype occurred a few times. The chain links TRBV5-4 to TRBJ2-1; D not resolved. CDR3 size: 12 residues. The V gene lost 3 bases and the J gene lost 14 bases, with 15 bases spanning the gap. Per the germline V gene, CDR1 is SGHNT and CDR2 is YYREEE (reference sequence). This CDR3 reads CASSYTSYDEFF. The CDR3 DNA follows: TGTGCCAGCAGCTACACATCCTATGATGAGTTCTTC.

This clonotype appeared many times. The rearrangement joins TRBV19 to TRBJ1-5, with 9 positions matching TRBD1. CDR1 and CDR2 (germline): LNHDA, SQIVND (reference sequence). The trim removed 3 bases at V and 4 bases at J, leaving 4 bases unmatched. The CDR3 is 15 residues long. As DNA, the CDR3 is TGTGCCAGTAGTATCGGACAGGGGAGAAATCAGCCCCAGCATTTT. Encoded protein: CASSIGQGRNQPQHF.

Only a few counts were recorded for this clonotype. V is TRBV20-1 and J is TRBJ2-7; TRBD1 is a possible D gene (6 bases). The CDR3 consists of 14 residues. V dropped 5 bases and J dropped 4 bases, with 18 bases sitting between them. Germline CDR1 reads DFQATT; CDR2 reads SNEGSKA (reference sequence). The CDR3 region is CSAPEQGTRYEQYF. The CDR3 region has the DNA TGCAGTGCTCCTGAACAGGGTACTAGATACGAGCAGTACTTC.

This clonotype was seen many times. The chain joins TRBV6-4 to TRBJ2-2, with D tentatively TRBD1 (5 bases). V lost 0 bases and J 7 bases, leaving 6 bases between the germline ends. Germline values: CDR1 MRHNA, CDR2 SNTAGT. The CDR3 is 13 residues long. The CDR3 DNA is TGTGCCAGCAGTGACTCGACAGTCGGGGAGCTGTTTTTT. Protein: CASSDSTVGELFF.

This chain joins TRBV7-9 and TRBJ2-2; TRBD2 might be the D (5 bases). The V end was cut by 4 bases, the J end by 4 bases, with 10 bases between. The germline V gene encodes CDR1 SEHNR and CDR2 FQNEAQ (reference sequence). The CDR3 has 14 amino acids. The CDR3 spells CASSSNRGTGELFF. CDR3 coding DNA: TGTGCCAGCAGCTCGAACCGGGGCACCGGGGAGCTGTTTTTT. Full variable domain (missing parts from reference TRBV7-9 and TRBJ2-2): DTGVSQNPRHKITKRGQNVTFRCDPISEHNRLYWYRQTLGQGPEFLTYFQNEAQLEKSRLLSDRFSAERPKGSFSTLEIQRTEQGDSAMYLCASSSNRGTGELFFGEGSRLTVL.

This clonotype turned up a few times. The rearrangement joins TRBV11-2 to TRBJ2-1; D not resolved. With 1 base removed from V and 4 bases from J, the gap between germline ends came to 8 bases. In germline, CDR1 is SGHAT, CDR2 FQNNGV. CDR3 size: 14 residues. The CDR3 DNA is TGTGCCAGCAGCTTAGGAGCAGCTTACAATGAGCAGTTCTTC. Residues: CASSLGAAYNEQFF.

This clonotype was recorded at least ten times. The rearrangement links TRBV4-2 to TRBJ2-7, with 7 bases that match TRBD1. The CDR3 covers 15 residues. Germline loops: CDR1 LGHNA, CDR2 YNFKEQ. J lost 2 bases, V lost 0 bases, and 4 bases had no gene match. CDR3 coding DNA: TGTGCCAGCAGCCAAGATTCAGGGGGTCCCTACGAGCAGTACTTC. Translation gives CASSQDSGGPYEQYF.

This clonotype has only a few counts. V and J are TRBV6-2 or TRBV6-3 and TRBJ2-1, with D unresolved. Germline loops: CDR1 MNHEY, CDR2 SVGEGT. The CDR3 runs 15 residues. V lost 0 bases and J lost 5, with 11 bases in between. Here the CDR3 DNA reads TGTGCCAGCAGTTACTCGCGAGCGTATAACAATGAGCAGTTCTTC. Protein sequence: CASSYSRAYNNEQFF.

The chain carries TRBV10-3 and TRBJ2-5; D is unresolved. V was trimmed by 3 bases and J by 10 bases, leaving 15 bases between them. Germline-derived CDR1 and CDR2 are ENHRY and SYGVKD. CDR3 length: 13 residues. The CDR3 protein is CAISDSAGRSQYF. Here the CDR3 DNA reads TGTGCCATCAGTGATTCGGCAGGTCGGAGCCAGTACTTC.

This chain joins TRBV27 and TRBJ2-4; TRBD2 is a possible D gene (6 bases). Trimming took off 8 bases at V and 6 bases at J, with 20 bases between the two ends. Germline loops: CDR1 MNHEY, CDR2 SMNVEV (reference sequence). The CDR3 consists of 15 residues. CDR3 loop: CASANPSGGGNIQYF. In nucleotides, the CDR3 is TGTGCCAGCGCAAACCCCTCCGGGGGTGGAAACATTCAGTACTTC.

This clonotype was found a few times. This sequence joins TRBV6-5 and TRBJ2-2, with D possibly TRBD1 on 6 matching bases. V was pared by 0 bases and J by 2 bases, with 13 bases between. The CDR3 has 17 amino acids. Germline V gives CDR1 MNHEY, CDR2 SVGAGI. CDR3 residues: CASSYSKRTVNTGELFF. CDR3 DNA: TGTGCCAGCAGTTACTCGAAAAGGACAGTCAACACCGGGGAGCTGTTTTTT.

The rearrangement links TRBV7-2 to TRBJ2-2; no firm D call. V was pared by 0 bases and J by 0 bases, with 5 bases between. The length of the CDR3 is 15 residues. In germline, CDR1 is SGHTA, CDR2 FQGNSA. The CDR3 protein is CASSLAGSNTGELFF. For the CDR3, the DNA is TGTGCCAGCAGCTTAGCTGGTTCGAACACCGGGGAGCTGTTTTTT.

The chain combines TRBV12-3 or TRBV12-4 with TRBJ2-1, with 7 bases fitting TRBD2. This CDR3 contains 13 residues. V lost 1 base, J lost 10 bases, and 4 bases stayed unmatched. The CDR3 spells CASSLVSSGEQFF. In DNA, the CDR3 is TGTGCCAGCAGTTTAGTAAGTAGCGGGGAGCAGTTCTTC.

This clonotype was observed a few times. The J gene is TRBJ2-2, the V gene TRBV5-1, with 7 bases identical to TRBD1. Germline CDR1 reads SGHRS; CDR2 reads YFSETQ. Unmatched junction bases numbered 4, after V lost 4 bases and J lost 4 bases. The CDR3 is 14 residues long. CDR3 region: CASSTGQSTGELFF. The CDR3 DNA sequence: TGCGCCAGCAGCACGGGACAGAGCACCGGGGAGCTGTTTTTT.

This clonotype has a count of ten or more. The chain is built from TRBV28 and TRBJ1-1; 7 nucleotides match TRBD1. CDR1 is MDHEN, CDR2 SYDVKM, per germline. This CDR3 contains 13 residues. With 5 bases clipped from V and 6 bases from J, the junction kept 6 bases outside the gene matches. The CDR3 DNA is TGTGCCAGCAGTAAGACAGGGTTCTCTGAAGCTTTCTTT. Translation: CASSKTGFSEAFF.

The rearrangement joins TRBV12-3 or TRBV12-4 to TRBJ2-2; D not certain. The CDR3 has 15 residues. V was shortened by 2 bases and J by 7 bases, with 14 bases between the two germline ends. As DNA, the CDR3 is TGTGCCAGCAGTTTATTCGATCCTCTGGACGGGGAGCTGTTTTTT. The encoded protein is CASSLFDPLDGELFF.

Only a few counts were recorded for this clonotype. The chain uses TRBV5-1 and TRBJ1-1, with TRBD1 matching 7 bases. Germline CDR1 SGHRS, CDR2 YFSETQ. The trim removed 1 base at V and 5 bases at J, leaving 8 bases unmatched. The CDR3 is made up of 15 amino acids. The CDR3 region is CASSLTGVRFTEAFF. The DNA of the CDR3 is TGCGCCAGCAGCTTGACAGGGGTTAGGTTTACTGAAGCTTTCTTT.